The clone carrying this T cell receptor (beta chain) was detected many times. Trimming took off 0 bases at V and 5 bases at J, with 11 bases between the two ends. Germline V CDR1 and CDR2: SGHRS, YFSETQ. This CDR3 is 15 amino acids long. Several immunoSEQ 96-well plates shared each subset's DNA, each plate a replicate. Assay used: immunoSEQ multiplex PCR; TCRdb lists only in-frame clones, some missing. The data contain over 850,000 clones, approximately 78% of them singletons. This entry comes from a study of shared clonotypes between healthy human individuals. The donors were all Caucasian adults (living in Nashville, Tennessee).

The specimen was memory CD4+ T cells from PBMCs. Subset of the sample: CD45RA-negative fraction. The genes are TRBV5-1 and TRBJ2-2, with D perhaps matching TRBD2 (6 bases). The receptor comes from a man younger than 35 in good health. Some clones in this sample may be carry-over from other donors' samples. CDR3 region: CASSLVEGGTGELFF. The DNA of the CDR3 is TGCGCCAGCAGCTTGGTGGAGGGCGGGACCGGGGAGCTGTTTTTT.